This T cell receptor beta chain came from a study of T cells in Graves' hyperthyroidism and ophthalmopathy. Overall study context: Sampling of peripheral blood happened at initial diagnosis, prior to any treatment. Study-level points and caveats: Blood also contained most expanded thyroid clonotypes above 0.001.

As regards this clonotype: What it binds is not known. Relative to the germline gene, one junction end is altered; a read error may explain this.

Researchers took RNA transcripts and amplified the TCR beta CDR3 regions from them. A set of HTBI primers served as the primers for a first-round RT-PCR of the TCR CDR3. TCRdb called the multiplex PCR reads again in MiXCR, with one record for every CDR3 protein. The sample lists fewer than 450,000 distinct CDR3 sequences, 15% to 20% seen once, with 40% in the top ten. Germline loops: CDR1 MGHDK, CDR2 SYGVNS. This CDR3 has 16 amino acids. This TCR derives from a man between 18 and 29 years old with Graves' ophthalmopathy. The chain recombines TRBV25-1 with TRBJ2-1; 14 bases align to TRBD2. The sequenced sample was blood. CDR3 amino acids: CASSTRLAGGNNEQLF. CDR3 coding DNA: TGTGCCAGCAGTACCCGACTAGCGGGGGGGAACAATGAGCAGCTCTTC.